These 19 T cell receptor beta chains were all obtained from the same sample, sequenced in a study of T cell changes during pregnancy in multiple sclerosis. This table comes from immunoSEQ multiplex PCR, and its TCRdb copy is limited to in-frame clones, with some not included. The sample lists 45,000 to 65,000 clones; 85% to 95% were seen once. Sequenced material: CD8+ T cells from peripheral blood mononuclear cells, taken in the third trimester of pregnancy. Receptors originate from a female donor with multiple sclerosis, enrolled in a pregnancy study.

This chain connects TRBV7-6 to TRBJ2-1, with 9 bases lining up with TRBD2. CDR3 length: 15 residues. Germline V gene sequence: CDR1 SGHVS, CDR2 FNYEAQ. Trimming took 5 bases from V and 8 from J; bases not matched to a gene: 10. The CDR3 nucleotides read TGTGCCAGCAGCCGAAATAGCGGGAGAGACTATGAGCAGTTCTTC. Amino acids: CASSRNSGRDYEQFF.

The CDR3 loop reads CASSLGQQGEKFF. The CDR3 bases are TGTGCCAGCAGCTTAGGGCAGCAGGGCGAGAAGTTCTTC. J is TRBJ2-1 and V is TRBV7-9, with TRBD1 as a possible D gene (5 bases). Looked up from germline, CDR1 is SEHNR and CDR2 is FQNEAQ (reference sequence). The CDR3 covers 13 residues. V was trimmed by 1 base and J by 14 bases, leaving 15 bases between them.

The CDR3 DNA reads TGTGCCAGTACAGGCCTTTTAGGAAAACTGTTTTTT. Amino acids: CASTGLLGKLFF. The chain combines TRBV19 with TRBJ1-4; D call uncertain. This CDR3 spans 12 amino acids. The V gene lost 7 bases and the J gene lost 10 bases, with 13 bases spanning the gap. The germline CDR1 and CDR2 sequences are LNHDA and SQIVND (reference sequence). The entire variable domain, with the rest obtained from reference TRBV19 and TRBJ1-4, is as follows: DGGITQSPKYLFRKEGQNVTLSCEQNLNHDAMYWYRQDPGQGLRLIYYSQIVNDFQKGDIAEGYSVSREKKESFPLTVTSAQKNPTAFYLCASTGLLGKLFFGSGTQLSVL.

V gene TRBV30 combines with J gene TRBJ2-7, with 14 bases matching TRBD2. Looked up from germline, CDR1 is GTSNPN and CDR2 is SVGIG (reference sequence). CDR3 length: 23 residues. After removal of 3 bases from V and 3 bases from J, the junction contained 28 bases not matched to a gene. DNA for the CDR3: TGTGCCTGGAGCGCCCCCGACAGGAGGTTGACTAGCGGGAGGGCCGGAACAGGCTACGAGCAGTACTTC. Translated, it gives CAWSAPDRRLTSGRAGTGYEQYF.

CDR3 in DNA: TGTGCCAGCAGCCAAGATCTTCCCCCAGATACGCAGTATTTT. Encoded protein: CASSQDLPPDTQYF. V is TRBV14 and J is TRBJ2-3; D is undetermined. Germline CDR1 is SGHDN and CDR2 is FVKESK. Trimming shortened V by 0 bases and J by 4 bases, and 8 bases separated the two germline ends. The CDR3 consists of 14 residues.

The chain links TRBV11-2 to TRBJ2-3, with D possibly being TRBD1 (6 bases). The CDR3 spans 16 residues. Germline-derived CDR1 and CDR2 are SGHAT and FQNNGV. The V end lost 1 base, the J end lost 3 bases, and 14 bases lay between the germline ends. As DNA, the CDR3 is TGTGCCAGCAGCTTAGTAGGGGCTACAGGGACAGATACGCAGTATTTT. Translation: CASSLVGATGTDTQYF.

There are a few counts of this clone. The chain has TRBV19 and TRBJ1-1; 7 bases map to TRBD1. CDR1 LNHDA and CDR2 SQIVND come from the germline V gene (reference sequence). With 3 bases clipped from V and 2 bases from J, the junction kept 3 bases outside the gene matches. The CDR3 runs 14 residues. The CDR3 coding sequence is TGTGCCAGTAGTATGGGACAGCCCAACACTGAAGCTTTCTTT. It specifies CASSMGQPNTEAFF.

This clone has only one observation. The J gene is TRBJ2-7, the V gene TRBV7-9, with a tentative D call TRBD1 (6 bases). Trimming cost V 1 base and J 6 bases, with 10 bases left between them. The V gene's germline CDR1 is SEHNR and CDR2 FQNEAQ (reference sequence). The CDR3 is 13 residues long. In DNA, the CDR3 is TGTGCCAGCAGCTTAGTGGCCAGGGGCGAGCAGTACTTC. This gives the protein CASSLVARGEQYF. Together with reference TRBV7-9 and TRBJ2-7, the CDR3 gives the full variable domain: DTGVSQNPRHKITKRGQNVTFRCDPISEHNRLYWYRQTLGQGPEFLTYFQNEAQLEKSRLLSDRFSAERPKGSFSTLEIQRTEQGDSAMYLCASSLVARGEQYFGPGTRLTVT.

The chain is built from TRBV4-1 and TRBJ2-1, with D possibly TRBD2 on 6 matching bases. V gave up 0 bases and J gave up 0 bases, with 9 bases separating them. This CDR3 region has 16 residues. The germline V gene has CDR1 MGHRA and CDR2 YSYEKL. Here the CDR3 DNA reads TGCGCCAGCAGCCAAGATCTTAGCGGCTCCTACAATGAGCAGTTCTTC. This gives the protein CASSQDLSGSYNEQFF.

This sequence joins TRBV30 and TRBJ1-5, with a weak D call TRBD1 (5 bases). The V gene lost 1 base and the J gene lost 7 bases, with 11 bases spanning the gap. Germline loops: CDR1 GTSNPN, CDR2 SVGIG (reference sequence). The CDR3 contains 13 residues. The CDR3 region has the DNA TGTGCCTGGAGTGGGGGAGGGGCCCAGCCCCAGCATTTT. It is translated as CAWSGGGAQPQHF.

This clone was counted a single time. J is TRBJ2-1 and V is TRBV27; D is unresolved. V was clipped by 5 bases and J by 0 bases, with 5 bases between them. The CDR3 runs to 13 residues. Germline V gives CDR1 MNHEY, CDR2 SMNVEV (reference sequence). This CDR3 is CASSPNSYNEQFF. The CDR3 DNA is TGTGCCAGCAGTCCTAACTCCTACAATGAGCAGTTCTTC.

The chain has TRBV11-2 and TRBJ1-2; a weak D match, TRBD1 (5 bases). The V gene's germline CDR1 is SGHAT and CDR2 FQNNGV. This CDR3 spans 16 amino acids. Trimming stripped 4 bases from V and 5 bases from J, with 20 bases between. The CDR3 spells CASSSQTDSQRYGYTF. The CDR3 nucleotides read TGTGCCAGCAGCTCTCAAACCGACAGCCAAAGATATGGCTACACCTTC.

This chain uses TRBV5-4 with TRBJ2-5; D is possibly TRBD2 (6 bases). The CDR3 runs 15 residues. Germline-derived CDR1 and CDR2 are SGHNT and YYREEE (reference sequence). V lost 5 bases to trimming and J lost 5 bases, with 19 bases between them. The CDR3 reads CASRYTGLRVETQYF. CDR3 sequence (DNA): TGTGCCAGCAGATATACGGGACTTCGGGTGGAGACCCAGTACTTC.

V gene TRBV7-9 combines with J gene TRBJ2-7; D not certain. The CDR3 covers 14 residues. Germline V gene data show CDR1 as SEHNR and CDR2 as FQNEAQ (reference sequence). Trimming removed 2 bases from V and 0 bases from J, with 8 bases in between. CDR3 in amino acids: CASSLTVSSYEQYF. CDR3 coding DNA: TGTGCCAGCAGCTTAACAGTGAGCTCCTACGAGCAGTACTTC.

The rearrangement uses TRBV5-6 and TRBJ1-2; D is perhaps TRBD1 (5 bases). The length of the CDR3 is 16 residues. Per germline, CDR1 SGHDT and CDR2 YYEEEE. V was cut by 4 bases and J by 3 bases, with 19 bases left in between. The CDR3 DNA reads TGTGCCAGCAGCCAGGTCAGGGAAGGGGCTTACTATGGCTACACCTTC. It encodes CASSQVREGAYYGYTF.

The chain uses TRBV27 and TRBJ2-2; 16 nucleotides agree with TRBD2. Trimming at V came to 5 bases and at J to 4 bases, leaving 10 bases not matched to a gene. Germline V CDR1 and CDR2: MNHEY, SMNVEV (reference sequence). The CDR3 has 19 residues. In nucleotides, the CDR3 is TGTGCCAGCAGTCTCATGGGACTAGCGGGAGGGCCGATCACCGGGGAGCTGTTTTTT. This translates into CASSLMGLAGGPITGELFF.

The V and J genes are TRBV7-9 and TRBJ2-1; 7 nucleotides match TRBD1. The CDR3 sequence is 15 residues long. The germline V gene has CDR1 SEHNR and CDR2 FQNEAQ (reference sequence). V shed 1 base, J shed 10 bases, and the junction held 10 bases outside the gene matches. The CDR3 reads CASSLVTGATGEQFF. CDR3 nucleotides: TGTGCCAGCAGCTTAGTAACAGGGGCCACCGGGGAGCAGTTCTTC.

The V call is TRBV7-9, the J call TRBJ2-7, with 10 bases that match TRBD2. V trimming: 5 bases; J trimming: 4 bases; junction bases outside the gene matches: 11. This CDR3 is built from 16 residues. The germline V gene has CDR1 SEHNR and CDR2 FQNEAQ (reference sequence). CDR3 sequence: CASSAHLAGDTYEQYF. CDR3 coding DNA: TGTGCCAGCAGCGCCCATCTAGCGGGAGATACTTACGAGCAGTACTTC. The variable domain in full, completed from reference TRBV7-9 and TRBJ2-7, reads DTGVSQNPRHKITKRGQNVTFRCDPISEHNRLYWYRQTLGQGPEFLTYFQNEAQLEKSRLLSDRFSAERPKGSFSTLEIQRTEQGDSAMYLCASSAHLAGDTYEQYFGPGTRLTVT.

The chain employs TRBV29-1 and TRBJ2-1; 7 nucleotides match TRBD1. Germline trimming cut 4 bases from V and 5 bases from J; bases unmatched to any gene: 5. Germline assignment: CDR1 SQVTM and CDR2 ANQGSEA. The CDR3 extends over 13 amino acids. CDR3 sequence: CSVADREHNEQFF. CDR3 sequence (DNA): TGCAGCGTTGCTGACAGGGAGCACAATGAGCAGTTCTTC.